The source of this TCR beta chain is a study of shared clonotypes between healthy human individuals. Profiled with immunoSEQ multiplex PCR; TCRdb holds only in-frame clones, not every one. The sample shows hundreds of thousands of clones, approximately 96% of them seen only once. Terminally differentiated effector memory CD45RA+ cells were excluded by CCR7 positive selection of CD45RO-negative cells. Germline V CDR1 and CDR2: SEHNR, FQNEAQ (reference sequence). Losses at the gene ends were 0 bases for V and 6 bases for J; bases not matched to a gene: 13. The CDR3 covers 18 residues. The origin of this receptor is a woman aged 25 to 39 in good health. The chain recombines TRBV7-9 with TRBJ2-2; TRBD1 aligns across 7 bases. The sequenced sample was naive CD8+ T cells sorted from blood. CDR3 protein: CASSLAVTGVLTPGELFF. The CDR3, as DNA: TGTGCCAGCAGCTTAGCCGTAACAGGGGTTTTGACTCCCGGGGAGCTGTTTTTT.